These 24 T cell receptor beta chains came from one sample sequenced in a study of shared clonotypes between healthy human individuals. CD45RO-negative, CCR7-selected cells formed the naive CD8 fraction, which excluded terminally differentiated effector memory CD45RA+ cells. Generated by immunoSEQ multiplex PCR, the TCRdb table keeps only in-frame clones and is missing some. The sample contains approximately 810,000 clones, over 90% of which appear only once. The sequencing sample was made of naive CD8+ T cells sorted from blood. Receptors were obtained from a young man in good health.

CDR3 residues: CASSQGGGDDQPQHF. The CDR3 nucleotides are TGTGCCAGCAGCCAAGGAGGCGGGGACGATCAGCCCCAGCATTTT. The gene calls are TRBV11-2 and TRBJ1-5; tentative D call: TRBD1 (5 bases). The germline V gene has CDR1 SGHAT and CDR2 FQNNGV. V shed 5 bases and J shed 5 bases, with 16 bases lying between them. The CDR3 has 15 amino acids.

The CDR3 region has the DNA TGTGCCAGATACCTACTCTGCACAGATACGCAGTATTTT. Amino acid sequence: CARYLLCTDTQYF. This rearrangement joins TRBV7-5 to TRBJ2-3; the D segment call TRBD2 is taken from the table without a DNA check. TRBV7-5 is a known pseudogene. The CDR3 is made up of 13 amino acids.

This clone was observed a single time. This chain connects TRBV19 to TRBJ2-1; D may be TRBD2 (5 bases). The germline gives CDR1 LNHDA, CDR2 SQIVND (reference sequence). V lost 3 bases and J 10 bases, leaving 13 bases between the germline ends. CDR3 length: 13 residues. The CDR3 sequence is CASSILPGSEQFF. CDR3 DNA: TGTGCCAGTAGTATTCTCCCGGGGTCGGAGCAGTTCTTC.

The chain couples TRBV30 to TRBJ1-1; unclear D gene. V was clipped by 0 bases and J by 4 bases, with 9 bases between them. Germline-derived CDR1 and CDR2 are GTSNPN and SVGIG (reference sequence). This CDR3 is 13 amino acids long. CDR3 bases: TGTGCCTGGAGTGTACTGTGGGGCACTGAAGCTTTCTTT. Encoded protein: CAWSVLWGTEAFF.

On this clone: Different DNA sequences within this sample yield the same CDR3. The rearrangement joins TRBV5-6 to TRBJ2-7; D remains ambiguous. V gave up 0 bases and J gave up 3 bases, with 4 bases separating them. There are 12 residues in the CDR3. Germline loops: CDR1 SGHDT, CDR2 YYEEEE. The CDR3 DNA sequence: TGTGCCAGCAGCTTGGATGACTACGAGCAGTACTTC. This sequence encodes CASSLDDYEQYF.

This clone has a single count. This chain connects TRBV7-9 to TRBJ2-7; D is uncertain. Germline lookup yields CDR1 SEHNR and CDR2 FQNEAQ (reference sequence). CDR3 length equals 16 residues. Deletions cut 5 bases from V and 2 bases from J, with 19 bases between. CDR3 sequence reads: CASSPLSFKPAYEQYF. The DNA of the CDR3 is TGTGCCAGCAGCCCCCTTTCTTTTAAACCGGCCTACGAGCAGTACTTC.

This chain uses TRBV28 with TRBJ2-5, with 12 nucleotides matching TRBD2. The germline gives CDR1 MDHEN, CDR2 SYDVKM. This CDR3 is 16 amino acids long. V shed 4 bases and J 3 bases; nucleotides not matched to a gene: 6. Here the CDR3 reads CASSSRTSGTEETQYF. The CDR3 DNA reads as TGTGCCAGCAGTTCCCGGACTAGCGGGACGGAAGAGACCCAGTACTTC.

The chain uses TRBV28 and TRBJ1-5, with unresolved D. CDR3 length: 20 residues. Germline CDR1 reads MDHEN; CDR2 reads SYDVKM. Trimming shortened V by 10 bases and J by 5 bases, and 36 bases separated the two germline ends. The CDR3 nucleotides read TGTGCCATCTCCCTTAAAACCGCACGGACGTTTTCTCTGCTGGATCAGCCCCAGCATTTT. Amino acid sequence: CAISLKTARTFSLLDQPQHF. Using reference TRBV28 and TRBJ1-5 for the parts outside the CDR3, the full variable domain is DVKVTQSSRYLVKRTGEKVFLECVQDMDHENMFWYRQDPGLGLRLIYFSYDVKMKEKGDIPEGYSVSREKKERFSLILESASTNQTSMYLCAISLKTARTFSLLDQPQHFGDGTRLSIL.

This clone occurred once. The rearrangement links TRBV27 to TRBJ2-3; 14 bases agree with TRBD2. J was trimmed by 4 bases and V by 1 base; bases with no gene match: 4. Germline V gene lookup returns CDR1 MNHEY and CDR2 SMNVEV (reference sequence). The CDR3 loop spans 17 amino acids. This chain's CDR3 is CASSLLGGLAGADTQYF. The CDR3 DNA is TGTGCCAGCAGTTTATTGGGGGGACTAGCGGGAGCAGATACGCAGTATTTT.

The gene calls are TRBV29-1 and TRBJ1-1; D may be TRBD1 (5 bases). V was trimmed by 0 bases and J by 12 bases, leaving 14 bases between them. The CDR3 totals 12 residues. The germline V gene has CDR1 SQVTM and CDR2 ANQGSEA. The CDR3 loop is CSVEDQAGLSFF. In nucleotides, the CDR3 is TGCAGCGTTGAAGATCAGGCAGGGCTGTCTTTCTTT.

Here the CDR3 DNA reads TGCGCCAGCAGCCCGACAGGGAATTCTGAAGCTTTCTTT. It specifies CASSPTGNSEAFF. The genes are TRBV5-1 and TRBJ1-1, with 7 bases that match TRBD1. Germline V CDR1 and CDR2: SGHRS, YFSETQ. J gave up 6 bases and V 4 bases, and 6 bases lay outside the gene matches. The CDR3 has 13 amino acids. The full variable domain, completed using reference TRBV5-1 and TRBJ1-1, is KAGVTQTPRYLIKTRGQQVTLSCSPISGHRSVSWYQQTPGQGLQFLFEYFSETQRNKGNFPGRFSGRQFSNSRSEMNVSTLELGDSALYLCASSPTGNSEAFFGQGTRLTVV.

The rearrangement uses TRBV4-3 and TRBJ2-3; D perhaps matches TRBD2 (6 bases). The V and J ends lost 3 bases and 4 bases respectively, with 14 bases between them. The germline V gene has CDR1 LGHNA and CDR2 YSLEER. This CDR3 comprises 15 residues. The CDR3 nucleotides are TGCGCCAGCAGCCAGAGGGACTTCGGCGCAGATACGCAGTATTTT. Translation: CASSQRDFGADTQYF.

Notes on this clone: The identical CDR3 is also encoded by other nucleotide sequences in the sample. This chain connects TRBV4-1 to TRBJ2-7; the D call may be TRBD1 or TRBD2 (5 bases each). Per germline, CDR1 MGHRA and CDR2 YSYEKL. The CDR3 totals 14 residues. Deletions cut 3 bases from V and 3 bases from J, with 12 bases between. CDR3 sequence (DNA): TGCGCCAGCAGCCAGAGGGACGGAAACTACGAGCAGTACTTC. It yields the protein CASSQRDGNYEQYF.

Many counts were recorded for this clone. V and J are TRBV5-1 and TRBJ2-7; 8 bases match TRBD2. The CDR3 totals 18 residues. In germline, CDR1 is SGHRS, CDR2 YFSETQ. V shed 4 bases, J shed 3 bases, and the junction held 18 bases outside the gene matches. The CDR3 loop is CASSPSFAGGRKVYEQYF. The CDR3, as DNA: TGCGCCAGCAGCCCCTCATTTGCGGGAGGAAGAAAAGTCTACGAGCAGTACTTC.

V usage is TRBV5-1 and J usage is TRBJ2-1; D is unclear. The CDR3 length is 15 residues. V lost 0 bases and J 0 bases, leaving 7 bases between the germline ends. CDR1 SGHRS and CDR2 YFSETQ come from the germline V gene. The CDR3 region has the DNA TGCGCCAGCAGCTTGGGACTGGACTCCTACAATGAGCAGTTCTTC. It encodes CASSLGLDSYNEQFF.

V usage is TRBV21-1 and J usage is TRBJ2-3; TRBD2 was called by the table and not checked on the DNA. TRBV21-1 counts as a pseudogene. The CDR3 consists of 17 residues. The CDR3 spells CASSKGSGLADTDTQYF. DNA of the CDR3: TGTGCCAGCAGCAAGGGTTCCGGACTAGCAGACACAGATACGCAGTATTTT.

The CDR3 DNA follows: TGTGCCATCTCTCGGGAGGGCTCCTACAATGAGCAGTTCTTC. Its protein is CAISREGSYNEQFF. The chain carries TRBV10-3 and TRBJ2-1; 8 bases agree with TRBD2. Germline V lookup: CDR1 ENHRY, CDR2 SYGVKD. Losses at the gene ends were 8 bases for V and 0 bases for J; bases not matched to a gene: 3. There are 14 residues in the CDR3.

This rearrangement joins TRBV7-3 to TRBJ1-1, with D unresolved. CDR3 length equals 15 residues. Trimming pared 1 base from V and 0 bases from J, leaving 9 bases between. The germline gives CDR1 SGHTA, CDR2 FQGTGA. The CDR3 spells CASSLKTRLNTEAFF. For the CDR3, the DNA is TGTGCCAGCAGCTTAAAGACTCGGCTGAACACTGAAGCTTTCTTT.

This chain connects TRBV27 to TRBJ2-5; the D is unclear. V was trimmed by 3 bases and J by 7 bases, leaving 12 bases between them. The CDR3 extends over 13 amino acids. Germline V gene sequence: CDR1 MNHEY, CDR2 SMNVEV (reference sequence). This chain's CDR3 is CASSLSRLGTQYF. Written as DNA, the CDR3 is TGTGCCAGCAGTTTGAGCCGTCTTGGGACCCAGTACTTC.

The chain combines TRBV7-9 with TRBJ2-7; D perhaps matches TRBD1 (6 bases). V dropped 5 bases and J dropped 5 bases, with 10 bases sitting between them. Germline CDR1 is SEHNR and CDR2 is FQNEAQ (reference sequence). This CDR3 has 12 amino acids. The CDR3 nucleotides read TGTGCCAGCAGCCGTACAGGGCACGAGCAGTACTTC. It codes for CASSRTGHEQYF.

The CDR3 region is CASSEGHRGTEAFF. The CDR3 region has the DNA TGCGCCAGCAGCGAGGGACACCGAGGGACTGAAGCTTTCTTT. This rearrangement joins TRBV5-1 to TRBJ1-1, with a tentative D call TRBD1 (6 bases). The ends were cut back, 4 bases at V and 5 bases at J, with 15 bases in the middle. Germline CDR1 is SGHRS and CDR2 is YFSETQ. The CDR3 length is 14 residues.

The chain has TRBV2 and TRBJ1-2, with D maybe TRBD1 (5 bases). This CDR3 comprises 14 residues. Trimming took off 3 bases at V and 8 bases at J, with 16 bases between the two ends. CDR1 is SNHLY, CDR2 FYNNEI, per germline. The CDR3 reads CASSEPGPPAGYTF. For the CDR3, the DNA is TGTGCCAGCAGTGAGCCGGGACCTCCCGCCGGCTACACCTTC.

The genes are TRBV11-2 and TRBJ2-7, with no clear D. The V gene's germline CDR1 is SGHAT and CDR2 FQNNGV. The CDR3 extends over 13 amino acids. V shed 2 bases and J shed 3 bases, with 8 bases lying between them. DNA for the CDR3: TGTGCCAGCAGCTTAAACGTCGGCTACGAGCAGTACTTC. It yields the protein CASSLNVGYEQYF.

This clone was seen once. The chain is built from TRBV19 and TRBJ1-5; weak D call: TRBD1 (5 bases). The V end lost 8 bases, the J end lost 0 bases, and 5 bases lay between the germline ends. The CDR3 is 12 residues long. CDR1 LNHDA and CDR2 SQIVND come from the germline V gene (reference sequence). CDR3 in DNA: TGTGCCAGTGGACATAGCAATCAGCCCCAGCATTTT. This codes for CASGHSNQPQHF. The full variable domain, completed using reference TRBV19 and TRBJ1-5, is DGGITQSPKYLFRKEGQNVTLSCEQNLNHDAMYWYRQDPGQGLRLIYYSQIVNDFQKGDIAEGYSVSREKKESFPLTVTSAQKNPTAFYLCASGHSNQPQHFGDGTRLSIL.